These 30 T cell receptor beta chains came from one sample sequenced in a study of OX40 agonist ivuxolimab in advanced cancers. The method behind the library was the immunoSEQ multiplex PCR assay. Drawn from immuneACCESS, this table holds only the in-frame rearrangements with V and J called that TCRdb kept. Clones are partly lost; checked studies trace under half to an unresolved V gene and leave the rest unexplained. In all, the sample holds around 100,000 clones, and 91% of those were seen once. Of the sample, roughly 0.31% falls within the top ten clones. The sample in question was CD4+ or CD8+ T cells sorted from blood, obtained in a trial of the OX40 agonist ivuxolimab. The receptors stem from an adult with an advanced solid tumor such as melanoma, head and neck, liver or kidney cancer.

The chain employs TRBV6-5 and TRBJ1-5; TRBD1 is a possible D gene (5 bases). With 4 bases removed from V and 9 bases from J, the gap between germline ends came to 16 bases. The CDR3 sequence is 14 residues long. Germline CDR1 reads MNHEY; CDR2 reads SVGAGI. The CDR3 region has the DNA TGTGCCAGCAGTTGGGACGCCTCTGTACGGCCCCAGCATTTT. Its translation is CASSWDASVRPQHF.

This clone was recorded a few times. This chain's CDR3 is CASSPDGGLYTEAFF. The CDR3 coding sequence is TGTGCCAGCTCACCAGACGGGGGGTTATACACTGAAGCTTTCTTT. V and J are TRBV18 and TRBJ1-1, with a tentative D call TRBD1 (5 bases). Germline V CDR1 and CDR2: KGHSH, LQKENI. Trimming shortened V by 2 bases and J by 3 bases, and 13 bases separated the two germline ends. The CDR3 is 15 amino acids.

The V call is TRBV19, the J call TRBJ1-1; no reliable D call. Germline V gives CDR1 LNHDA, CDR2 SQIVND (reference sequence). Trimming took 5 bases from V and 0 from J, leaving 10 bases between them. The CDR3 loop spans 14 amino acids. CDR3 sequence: CASSPGAVNTEAFF. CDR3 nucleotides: TGTGCCAGTAGTCCCGGCGCGGTGAACACTGAAGCTTTCTTT.

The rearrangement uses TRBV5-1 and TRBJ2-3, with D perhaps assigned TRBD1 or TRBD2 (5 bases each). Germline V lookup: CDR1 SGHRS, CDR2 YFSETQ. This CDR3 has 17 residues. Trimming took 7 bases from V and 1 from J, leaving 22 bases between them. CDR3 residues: CASRKGKEGPGTDTQYF. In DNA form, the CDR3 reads TGCGCCAGCCGTAAGGGGAAAGAGGGCCCGGGCACAGATACGCAGTATTTT.

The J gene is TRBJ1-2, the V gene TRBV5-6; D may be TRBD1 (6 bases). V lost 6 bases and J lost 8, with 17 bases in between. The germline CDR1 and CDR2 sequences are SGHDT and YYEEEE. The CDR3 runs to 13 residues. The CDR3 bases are TGTGCCAGCACCCAGGGGTTGACTGACGGCTACACCTTC. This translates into CASTQGLTDGYTF.

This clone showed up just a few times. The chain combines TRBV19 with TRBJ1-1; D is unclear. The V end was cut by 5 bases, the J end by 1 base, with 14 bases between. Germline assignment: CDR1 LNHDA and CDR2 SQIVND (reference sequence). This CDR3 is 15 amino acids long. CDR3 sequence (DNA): TGTGCCAGTAGTGGGAGGGAGTGGGAGAACACTGAAGCTTTCTTT. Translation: CASSGREWENTEAFF.

The CDR3 protein is CASSLASGRADTQYF. Here the CDR3 DNA reads TGTGCCAGCAGCTTGGCTAGCGGGAGGGCAGATACGCAGTATTTT. This chain connects TRBV5-4 to TRBJ2-3, with 12 bases aligning to TRBD2. The germline V gene encodes CDR1 SGHNT and CDR2 YYREEE (reference sequence). Losses at the gene ends were 0 bases for V and 4 bases for J; bases not matched to a gene: 0. The length of the CDR3 is 15 residues.

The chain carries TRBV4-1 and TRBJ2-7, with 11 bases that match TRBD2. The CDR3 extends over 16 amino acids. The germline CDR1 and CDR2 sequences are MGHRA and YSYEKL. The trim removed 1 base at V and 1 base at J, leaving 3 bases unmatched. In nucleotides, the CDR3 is TGCGCCAGCAGCCAAGCCGGGACTAGCGGTTCCTACGAGCAGTACTTC. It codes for CASSQAGTSGSYEQYF.

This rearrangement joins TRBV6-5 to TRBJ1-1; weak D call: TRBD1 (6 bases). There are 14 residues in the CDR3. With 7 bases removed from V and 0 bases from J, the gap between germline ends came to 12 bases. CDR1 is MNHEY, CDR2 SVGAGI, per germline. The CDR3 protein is CASKLGGMNTEAFF. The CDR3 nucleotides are TGTGCCAGCAAGCTAGGGGGGATGAACACTGAAGCTTTCTTT.

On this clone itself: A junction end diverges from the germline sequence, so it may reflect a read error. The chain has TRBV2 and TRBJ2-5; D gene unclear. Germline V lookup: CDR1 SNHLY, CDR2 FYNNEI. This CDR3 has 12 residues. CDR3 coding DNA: TGTGCCAGCCGTGAGAATCAGAAGACCCAGTACTTC. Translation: CASRENQKTQYF.

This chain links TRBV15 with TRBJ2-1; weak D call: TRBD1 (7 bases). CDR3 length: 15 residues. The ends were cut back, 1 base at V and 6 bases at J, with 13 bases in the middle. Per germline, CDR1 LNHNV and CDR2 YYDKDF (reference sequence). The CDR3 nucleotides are TGTGCCACCAGCAGAGGTCAGGGGGGAATCAATGAGCAGTTCTTC. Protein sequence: CATSRGQGGINEQFF.

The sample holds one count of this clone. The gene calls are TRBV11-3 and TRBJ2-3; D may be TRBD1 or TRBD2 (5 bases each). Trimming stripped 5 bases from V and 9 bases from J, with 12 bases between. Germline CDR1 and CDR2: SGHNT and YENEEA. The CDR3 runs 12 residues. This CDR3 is CASSRGVGTQYF. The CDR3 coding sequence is TGTGCCAGCAGCCGGGGCGTGGGCACGCAGTATTTT.

The CDR3 sequence: CASSQGLAGGLSKNIQYF. The CDR3 DNA is TGCGCCAGCAGCCAAGGACTAGCGGGAGGACTATCCAAAAACATTCAGTACTTC. V usage is TRBV4-1 and J usage is TRBJ2-4; TRBD2 aligns across 13 bases. Trimming took 1 base from V and 2 from J; bases not matched to a gene: 5. The CDR3 extends over 18 amino acids. The germline gives CDR1 MGHRA, CDR2 YSYEKL.

The CDR3 region has the DNA TGTGCCAGCAGTTATCTATTCACCGGGGAGCTGTTTTTT. It translates to CASSYLFTGELFF. V and J are TRBV6-5 and TRBJ2-2; D gene ambiguous. The CDR3 sequence is 13 residues long. Germline lookup yields CDR1 MNHEY and CDR2 SVGAGI. Between the trimmed V and J ends, which lost 3 bases and 4 bases, there was a span of 6 bases.

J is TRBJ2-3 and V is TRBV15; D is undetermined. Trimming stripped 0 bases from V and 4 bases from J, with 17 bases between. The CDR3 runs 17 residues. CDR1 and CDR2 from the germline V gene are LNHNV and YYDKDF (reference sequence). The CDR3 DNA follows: TGTGCCACCAGCAGAGACTATCAGCCCCTTGCGTCAGATACGCAGTATTTT. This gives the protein CATSRDYQPLASDTQYF.

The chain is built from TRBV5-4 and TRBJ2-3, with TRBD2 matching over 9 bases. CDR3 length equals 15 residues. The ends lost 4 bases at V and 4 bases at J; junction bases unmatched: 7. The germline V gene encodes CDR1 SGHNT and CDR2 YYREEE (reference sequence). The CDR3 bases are TGTGCCAGCAGCGTTGATAGCGGGAGAGCAGATACGCAGTATTTT. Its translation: CASSVDSGRADTQYF. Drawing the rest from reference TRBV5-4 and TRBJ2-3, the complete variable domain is ETGVTQSPTHLIKTRGQQVTLRCSSQSGHNTVSWYQQALGQGPQFIFQYYREEENGRGNFPPRFSGLQFPNYSSELNVNALELDDSALYLCASSVDSGRADTQYFGPGTRLTVL.

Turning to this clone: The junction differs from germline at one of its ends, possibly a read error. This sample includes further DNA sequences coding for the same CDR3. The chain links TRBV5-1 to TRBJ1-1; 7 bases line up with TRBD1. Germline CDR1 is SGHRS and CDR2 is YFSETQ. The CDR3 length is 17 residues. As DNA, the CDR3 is TGCGCCAGCAGCTTGCGTGGACGAACCCAGGGGGACACTGAAGCCTTCTTT. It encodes CASSLRGRTQGDTEAFF.

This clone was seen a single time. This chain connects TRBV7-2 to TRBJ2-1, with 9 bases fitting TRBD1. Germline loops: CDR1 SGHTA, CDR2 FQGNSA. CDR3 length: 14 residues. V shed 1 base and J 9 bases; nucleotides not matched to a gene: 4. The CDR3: CASSLGTGAGEQFF. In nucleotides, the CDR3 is TGTGCCAGCAGCTTAGGGACAGGGGCCGGTGAGCAGTTCTTC.

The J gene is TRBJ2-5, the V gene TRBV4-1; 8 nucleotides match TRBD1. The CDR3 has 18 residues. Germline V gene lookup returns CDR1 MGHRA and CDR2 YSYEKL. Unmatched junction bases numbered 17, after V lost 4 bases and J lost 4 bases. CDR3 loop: CASSPTPITGGVGETQYF. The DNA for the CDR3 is TGCGCCAGCAGCCCGACCCCAATAACAGGGGGTGTAGGAGAGACCCAGTACTTC.

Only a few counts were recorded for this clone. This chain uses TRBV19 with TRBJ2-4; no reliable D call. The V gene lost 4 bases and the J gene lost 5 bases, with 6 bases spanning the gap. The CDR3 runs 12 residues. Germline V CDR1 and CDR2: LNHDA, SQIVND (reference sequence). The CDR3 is CASSTRQNIQYF. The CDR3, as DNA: TGTGCCAGTAGTACGAGGCAAAACATTCAGTACTTC.

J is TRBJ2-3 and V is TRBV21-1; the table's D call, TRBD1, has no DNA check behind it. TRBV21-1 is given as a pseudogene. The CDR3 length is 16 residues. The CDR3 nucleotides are TGTGCCAGTTGGGGGGGGACAGGAAAGATCACAGATACGCAGTATTTT. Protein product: CASWGGTGKITDTQYF.

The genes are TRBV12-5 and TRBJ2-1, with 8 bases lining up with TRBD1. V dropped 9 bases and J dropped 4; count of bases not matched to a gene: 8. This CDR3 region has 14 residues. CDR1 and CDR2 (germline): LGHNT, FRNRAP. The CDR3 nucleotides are TGTGCTAGGCGGACAGGGAGGTTTTACAATGAGCAGTTCTTC. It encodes CARRTGRFYNEQFF.

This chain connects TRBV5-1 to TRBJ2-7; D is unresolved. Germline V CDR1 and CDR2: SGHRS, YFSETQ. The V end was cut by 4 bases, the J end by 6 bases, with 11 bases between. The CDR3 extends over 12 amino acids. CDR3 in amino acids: CASSPTSGEQYF. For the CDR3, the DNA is TGCGCCAGCAGCCCCACTTCGGGCGAGCAGTACTTC.

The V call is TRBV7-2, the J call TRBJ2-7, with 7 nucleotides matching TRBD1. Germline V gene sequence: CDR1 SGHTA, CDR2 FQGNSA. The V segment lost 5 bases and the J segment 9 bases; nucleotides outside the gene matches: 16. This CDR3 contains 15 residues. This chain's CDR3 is CASSPRTGSTSGQYF. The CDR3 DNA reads TGTGCCAGCAGCCCACGGACAGGATCCACCTCGGGGCAGTACTTC.

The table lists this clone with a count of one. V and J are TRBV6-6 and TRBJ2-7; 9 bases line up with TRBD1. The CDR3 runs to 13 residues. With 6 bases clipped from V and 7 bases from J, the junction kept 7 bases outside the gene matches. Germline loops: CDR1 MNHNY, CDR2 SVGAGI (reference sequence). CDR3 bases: TGTGCCAGCAGGGGTGGACAGGGGTATGAGCAGTACTTC. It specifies CASRGGQGYEQYF.

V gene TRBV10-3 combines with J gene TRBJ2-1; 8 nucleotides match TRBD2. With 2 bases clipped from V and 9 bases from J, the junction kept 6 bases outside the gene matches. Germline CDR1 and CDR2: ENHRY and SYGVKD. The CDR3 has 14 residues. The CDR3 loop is CAISEAGLGSEQFF. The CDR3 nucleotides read TGTGCCATCAGTGAGGCGGGACTAGGTAGTGAGCAGTTCTTC.

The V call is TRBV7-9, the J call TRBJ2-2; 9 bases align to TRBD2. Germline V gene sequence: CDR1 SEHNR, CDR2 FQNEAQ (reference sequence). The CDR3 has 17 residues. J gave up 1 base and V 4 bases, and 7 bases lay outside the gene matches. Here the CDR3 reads CASSWVRGRENTGELFF. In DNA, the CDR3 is TGTGCCAGCAGCTGGGTCCGCGGGAGGGAGAACACCGGGGAGCTGTTTTTT.

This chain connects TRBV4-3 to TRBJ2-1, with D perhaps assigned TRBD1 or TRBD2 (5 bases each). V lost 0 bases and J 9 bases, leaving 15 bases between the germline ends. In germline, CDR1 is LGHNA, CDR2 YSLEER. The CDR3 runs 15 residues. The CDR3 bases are TGCGCCAGCAGCCAAGATTCAGGGAGCGAAGTTGAGCAGTTCTTC. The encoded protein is CASSQDSGSEVEQFF.

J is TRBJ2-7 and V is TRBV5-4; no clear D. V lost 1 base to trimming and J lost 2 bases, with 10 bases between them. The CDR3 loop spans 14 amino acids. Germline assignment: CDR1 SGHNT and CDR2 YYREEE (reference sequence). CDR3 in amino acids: CASSLNSPAYEQYF. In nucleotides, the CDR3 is TGTGCCAGCAGCTTGAACAGCCCGGCCTACGAGCAGTACTTC.

The CDR3 nucleotides read TGTGCCAGCAGTACCGGGATCGGATCCTACGAGCAGTACTTC. Protein: CASSTGIGSYEQYF. The chain combines TRBV6-4 with TRBJ2-7; possibly TRBD2 for D (5 bases). Trimming removed 5 bases at V and 1 base at J, with 12 bases between. Germline CDR1 MRHNA, CDR2 SNTAGT. The CDR3 totals 14 residues.